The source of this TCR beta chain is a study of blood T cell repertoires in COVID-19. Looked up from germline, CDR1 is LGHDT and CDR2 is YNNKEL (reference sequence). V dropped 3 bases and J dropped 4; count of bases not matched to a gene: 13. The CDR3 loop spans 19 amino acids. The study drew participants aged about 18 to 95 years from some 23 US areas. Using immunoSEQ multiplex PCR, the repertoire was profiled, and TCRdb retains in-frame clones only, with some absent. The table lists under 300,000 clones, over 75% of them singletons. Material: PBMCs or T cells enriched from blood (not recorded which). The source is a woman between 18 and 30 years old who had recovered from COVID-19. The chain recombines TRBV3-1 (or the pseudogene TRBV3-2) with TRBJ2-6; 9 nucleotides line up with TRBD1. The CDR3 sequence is CASSHPQGAPLVGANVLTF. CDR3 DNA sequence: TGTGCCAGCAGCCACCCACAGGGGGCGCCGCTTGTCGGGGCCAACGTCCTGACTTTC.